The rows below give T cell receptor beta chains drawn from one sample of a study of technical replicates of blood from a few donors. Assay: immunoSEQ multiplex PCR; the TCRdb copy retains only in-frame clones and omits some. The sample carries over 85,000 clones, roughly 95% recorded once. Input material: T cells isolated from PBMCs. The receptors here all came from a human donor in good health. Each CDR3 is given with its conserved first and last residue. The D gene is left open where the match is weak. Clone size is given for some rows only: seen once, a few or many times, or a class if the clone is expanded.

size	J	V	D	DNA	CDR3
.	TRBJ2-5	TRBV6-1	TRBD1	TGTGCCAGCAGGGGGACAGGGAAAGAGACCCAGTACTTC	CASRGTGKETQYF
few	TRBJ1-1	TRBV7-2	TRBD1	TGTGCCAGCAGCCCTCGGACAGGGAAAACTGAAGCTTTCTTT	CASSPRTGKTEAFF
.	TRBJ2-1	TRBV20-1	.	TGCAGCTCTAGCCTCAACAATGAGCAGTTCTTC	CSSSLNNEQFF
once	TRBJ1-3	TRBV6-1	.	TGTGCCAGCAGTGTACACAGCGGAAACACCATATATTTT	CASSVHSGNTIYF
.	TRBJ1-1	TRBV19	.	TGTGCCAGTAGGGTTGACAGTTACACTGAAGCTTTCTTT	CASRVDSYTEAFF
.	TRBJ1-2	TRBV4-1	TRBD1	TGCGCCAGCAGCCATTCCGGGACAGGCAATGGCTACACCTTC	CASSHSGTGNGYTF
.	TRBJ2-7	TRBV4-1	TRBD2	TGCGCCAGCAGCCTCACCACTAGCGGGAGGACCTACGAGCAGTACTTC	CASSLTTSGRTYEQYF
.	TRBJ2-7	TRBV14	.	TGTGCCAGCAGCCCGACAACGGGGACCTACGAGCAGTACTTC	CASSPTTGTYEQYF
.	TRBJ1-2	TRBV4-2	.	TGTGCCAGCAGCCAAGTAGGGGTGGCCGGCTACACCTTC	CASSQVGVAGYTF
.	TRBJ1-2	TRBV29-1	.	TGCAGCGCAGGGGAAGAAGAGGGCTACACCTTC	CSAGEEEGYTF
.	TRBJ2-3	TRBV7-2	.	TGTGCCAGCAGCTTAATAGGCGGGTCTACCACAGATACGCAGTATTTT	CASSLIGGSTTDTQYF
once	TRBJ1-2	TRBV9	TRBD1	TGTGCCAGCAGCGTCGGACAGGGGGCATATGGCTACACCTTC	CASSVGQGAYGYTF
.	TRBJ1-1	TRBV7-3	.	TGTGCCAGCAGTCAAACTACAGGGAACACTGAAGCTTTCTTT	CASSQTTGNTEAFF
.	TRBJ1-2	TRBV7-9	.	TGTGCCAGCAGTTATGGCCAGGGGATGGGCTACACCTTC	CASSYGQGMGYTF
.	TRBJ1-5	TRBV28	TRBD1	TGTGCCAGCCTCGACAGGGGCCTATTGGCCCAGCATTTT	CASLDRGLLAQHF
.	TRBJ2-3	TRBV19	TRBD2	TGTGCCAGTAGTACGCCTACGACTAGCGGGATGGGCACAGATACGCAGTATTTT	CASSTPTTSGMGTDTQYF
.	TRBJ2-3	TRBV9	.	TGTGCCAGCAGCGTAGTGTCGGGGGATACGCAGTATTTT	CASSVVSGDTQYF
.	TRBJ2-5	TRBV28	.	TGTGCCAGCAGTTTGGGGGGTTGGGGAGAGACCCAGTACTTC	CASSLGGWGETQYF
.	TRBJ1-2	TRBV28	.	TGTGCCAGCAGCCAACAGGCAAGGGGCTACACCTTC	CASSQQARGYTF
.	TRBJ1-4	TRBV29-1	TRBD1	TGCAGCGTTAGCCCGGGACAGGGGGCTGAAAAACTGTTTTTT	CSVSPGQGAEKLFF
.	TRBJ2-2	TRBV7-3	.	TGTGCCAGCAGCTTAAGTACAGTGGGGGAGCTGTTTTTT	CASSLSTVGELFF
.	TRBJ1-3	TRBV28	.	TGTGCCAGCATATACAGGGCTGGAAACACCATATATTTT	CASIYRAGNTIYF
few	TRBJ1-1	TRBV6-4	.	TGTGCCAGCAGTGCCACTACAGGGGAAGCTTTCTTT	CASSATTGEAFF
.	TRBJ1-1	TRBV5-6	TRBD1	TGTGCCAGCAGCGATTCAGGGGGCAGAACTGAAGCTTTCTTT	CASSDSGGRTEAFF
.	TRBJ2-3	TRBV30	TRBD2	TGTGCCTGGAACACGGGGGGGCTTAGCACAGATACGCAGTATTTT	CAWNTGGLSTDTQYF
once	TRBJ2-3	TRBV5-1	TRBD1	TGCGCCAGCAGCCCCCGGGACAGGGTAACAGATACGCAGTATTTT	CASSPRDRVTDTQYF
.	TRBJ1-3	TRBV10-1	.	TGCGCCAGCAGTGTCGGAGCATCTGGAAACACCATATATTTT	CASSVGASGNTIYF
.	TRBJ1-1	TRBV19	TRBD1	TGTGCCAGTAGTATAACAGGGGGCTCGAACACTGAAGCTTTCTTT	CASSITGGSNTEAFF
.	TRBJ2-1	TRBV30	TRBD1	TGTGCCTGGACAACTGGGCAGGGGGCGAATAGTGAGCAGTTCTTC	CAWTTGQGANSEQFF
.	TRBJ2-1	TRBV19	.	TGTGCCAGCGGAGACTGGTCAAATGAGCAGTTCTTC	CASGDWSNEQFF
.	TRBJ2-1	TRBV18	TRBD2	TGTGCCAGCTCACCACCGGAGCGGGAGATCTTCAATGAGCAGTTCTTC	CASSPPEREIFNEQFF
.	TRBJ2-1	TRBV6-1	TRBD1	TGTGCCAGCAGTCGGGACAGCATATACAATGAGCAGTTCTTC	CASSRDSIYNEQFF
.	TRBJ2-5	TRBV9	TRBD2	TGTGCCAGCAGCGTGTCCCAGCGGGAGATAGAGACCCAGTACTTC	CASSVSQREIETQYF
.	TRBJ2-7	TRBV4-1	TRBD2	TGCGCCAGCAGCCAGGGGACTAATAGTTACGAGCAGTACTTC	CASSQGTNSYEQYF
.	TRBJ1-2	TRBV5-6	TRBD1	TGTGCCAGCAGCTGGCGCCGGGACAGATCTTTC	CASSWRRDRSF
once	TRBJ2-7	TRBV6-1	.	TGTGCCAGCAGTGACCTATTCTCGGACACTCCCTACGAGCAGTACTTC	CASSDLFSDTPYEQYF
.	TRBJ2-1	TRBV11-2	TRBD2	TGTGCCAGCAGCCCCGGGTCGGGAGGCGACAATGAGCAGTTCTTC	CASSPGSGGDNEQFF
once	TRBJ1-1	TRBV5-4	.	TGTGCCAGCAGCTTGGCCATCACAGCAGATGAAGCTTTCTTT	CASSLAITADEAFF
.	TRBJ1-2	TRBV28	TRBD1	TGTGCCACAGGACAGGGGGAAGGCTACACCTTC	CATGQGEGYTF
.	TRBJ2-7	TRBV19	TRBD1	TGTGCCAGTAGCCAACAGGGGGCATACGAGCAGTACTTC	CASSQQGAYEQYF
.	TRBJ1-4	TRBV15	.	TGTGCCACCAGCAGAGACTTGGGGCCCACTAATGAAAAACTGTTTTTT	CATSRDLGPTNEKLFF
.	TRBJ2-3	TRBV28	.	TGTGCCAGCAGTTCCCCCCCGTTCCCTTGGGGGGAAGGGGATACGCAGTATTTT	CASSSPPFPWGEGDTQYF
.	TRBJ1-2	TRBV6-5	TRBD1	TGTGCCAGCAGTGGGCGGACAGGGGGCTTCGCCGGCTACACCTTC	CASSGRTGGFAGYTF
.	TRBJ2-7	TRBV4-1	TRBD2	TGCGCCAGCAGCCAACCGGGGACTAGCGGGACCTACGAGCAGTACTTC	CASSQPGTSGTYEQYF
.	TRBJ1-1	TRBV6-5	TRBD1	TGTGCCAGCAGCCAGGGGGTGCACACTGAAGCTTTCTTT	CASSQGVHTEAFF
.	TRBJ2-3	TRBV12-5	TRBD1	TGTGCTAGTGGTTTGACCCGGGACAGGGTATTAGGCACAGATACGCAGTATTTT	CASGLTRDRVLGTDTQYF
.	TRBJ1-2	TRBV5-6	.	TGTGCCAGCAGCTTGGAGCGGAGGGACTATGGCTACACCTTC	CASSLERRDYGYTF
.	TRBJ1-2	TRBV7-3	.	TGTGCCAGGCCGTCGGCGGAGGGCTACACCTTC	CARPSAEGYTF
.	TRBJ2-1	TRBV2	.	TGTGCCAGCGCAGGGATAGAGCAGTTCTTC	CASAGIEQFF
.	TRBJ1-1	TRBV7-2	.	TGTGCCAGCAGCTCCGCGGGGTCGAGGACTGAAGCTTTCTTT	CASSSAGSRTEAFF
.	TRBJ1-2	TRBV18	TRBD1	TGTGCCAGCTCACCAGGGACAGGGAGAACCGATGGCTACACCTTC	CASSPGTGRTDGYTF
.	TRBJ2-7	TRBV14	TRBD2	TGTGCCAGCAGCCTGACTAGCGGGAGAGGTCGTTACGAGCAGTACTTC	CASSLTSGRGRYEQYF
.	TRBJ2-7	TRBV27	.	TGTGCCAGCAGCCCTAGACAGATTTACTACGAGCAGTACTTC	CASSPRQIYYEQYF
.	TRBJ2-2	TRBV20-1	.	TGCAGTGCTAGAGTGAGCCAGGAGCTGTTTTTT	CSARVSQELFF
.	TRBJ2-7	TRBV27	.	TGTGCCAGCAGTTTATCAGGGGCAAACTACGAGCAGTACTTC	CASSLSGANYEQYF
.	TRBJ2-1	TRBV7-3	.	TGTGCCAGCAGCTTTAACGGAGGGTATGAGCAGTTCTTC	CASSFNGGYEQFF
.	TRBJ1-4	TRBV5-1	.	TGCGCCAGCAGCTTGGATGGGCAGCTAACAACTAATGAAAAACTGTTTTTT	CASSLDGQLTTNEKLFF
.	TRBJ2-1	TRBV7-3	.	TGTGCCAGCAGCCCCTCGGGGGTTAGCTCCTACAATGAGCAGTTCTTC	CASSPSGVSSYNEQFF
.	TRBJ2-7	TRBV27	TRBD2	TGTGCCAGCAGTTTTGGCCTAGCGGGCTACGAGCAGTACTTC	CASSFGLAGYEQYF
.	TRBJ2-3	TRBV4-3	.	TGCGCCAGCAGCGCTGCTACCATTAACACAGATACGCAGTATTTT	CASSAATINTDTQYF